This T cell receptor beta chain was sequenced in a study of CD8+ T cells in alopecia areata. Study results and limitations: TCRs were shared less clearly across patients than in mice, possibly for HLA-related reasons. Higher clonality than in normal scalp was seen in lesional scalp, especially alopecia totalis/universalis.

The CDR3 runs 14 residues. V was shortened by 0 bases and J by 10 bases, with 14 bases between the two germline ends. Germline V gives CDR1 LGHNA, CDR2 YSLEER. cDNA serving as the sequencing template came from extracted, reverse transcribed RNA. Produced via immunoSEQ multiplex PCR; TCRdb's table is partial and in-frame only. The profile shows more than 100,000 clones, over 50% of them singletons. As for this clone: Antigen specificity is unknown.

The V gene is TRBV4-3, the J gene TRBJ2-3; D gene unclear. This TCR was sampled from a human donor with alopecia areata. Here the sequenced sample was CD4+ T cells sorted from blood, taken at week 0. The DNA of the CDR3 is TGCGCCAGCAGCCAAGAACTACCGCCTAGGGCGCAGTATTTT. It encodes CASSQELPPRAQYF.